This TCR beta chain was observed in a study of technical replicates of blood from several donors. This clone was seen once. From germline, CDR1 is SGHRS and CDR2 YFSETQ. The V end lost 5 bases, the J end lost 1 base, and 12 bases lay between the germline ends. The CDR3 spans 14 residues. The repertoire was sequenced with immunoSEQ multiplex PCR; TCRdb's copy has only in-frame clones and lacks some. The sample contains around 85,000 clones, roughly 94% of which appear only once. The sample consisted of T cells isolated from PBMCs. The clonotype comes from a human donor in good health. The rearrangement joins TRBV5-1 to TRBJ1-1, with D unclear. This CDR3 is CASSPGGGNTEAFF. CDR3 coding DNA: TGCGCCAGCAGTCCCGGTGGCGGGAACACTGAAGCTTTCTTT.